One T cell receptor (beta chain) is described in this entry. V lost 7 bases to trimming and J lost 1 base, with 14 bases between them. Germline assignment: CDR1 MDHEN and CDR2 SYDVKM. The CDR3 totals 15 residues. The TCR beta repertoire was assessed by survey-level immunoSEQ sequencing. The table came from immunoSEQ multiplex PCR; TCRdb's copy has only in-frame clones and leaves some out. The sample carries about 68,000 clones, around 95% recorded once. This TCR derives from a man aged 35 to 55 with rheumatoid arthritis. The rearrangement links TRBV28 to TRBJ1-5; D gene uncertain. Sequencing was performed on PBMCs. The CDR3 loop reads CASTPQRASNQPQHF. For the CDR3, the DNA is TGTGCCAGCACCCCACAGCGGGCCAGCAATCAGCCCCAGCATTTT.